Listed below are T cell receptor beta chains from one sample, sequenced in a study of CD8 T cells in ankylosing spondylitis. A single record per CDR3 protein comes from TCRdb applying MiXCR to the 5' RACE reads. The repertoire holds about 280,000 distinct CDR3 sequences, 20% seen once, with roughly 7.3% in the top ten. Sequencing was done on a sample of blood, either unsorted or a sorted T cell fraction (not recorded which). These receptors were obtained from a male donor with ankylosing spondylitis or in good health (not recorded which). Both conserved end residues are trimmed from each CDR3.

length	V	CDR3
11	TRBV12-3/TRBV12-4	ASSLSIGYGYT
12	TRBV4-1	ASSQVAKGGELF
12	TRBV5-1	ASSFLQANYGYT
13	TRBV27	ASSSGTGGQGELF
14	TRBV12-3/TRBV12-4	ASRKTTGGKNTEAF
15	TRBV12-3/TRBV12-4	ASSFPQSGMGPDTQY
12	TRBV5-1	ASSLDQGNTEAF
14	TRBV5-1	ASSPIAGAGTGELF
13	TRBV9	ASSVGWTANEKLF
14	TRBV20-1	SAPWDRGRPVETQY
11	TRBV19	ARTPTGGTEAF
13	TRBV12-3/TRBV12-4	ASTTRGSSTDTQY
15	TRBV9	ASSVAEAGGKRSGYT
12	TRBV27	ASSAVAGLGELF
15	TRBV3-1	ASTHTRQRVSGNTIY
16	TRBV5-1	ASSQALAGERGQETQY
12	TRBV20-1	SARRTSADETQY
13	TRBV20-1	SASAFLAGDNEQF
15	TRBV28	ASSLGVPGQGFNEQF
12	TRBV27	ASSDWQGTDTQY
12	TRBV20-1	SARDWQGGNEQF
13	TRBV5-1	ASSLEGGLYTEAF
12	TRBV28	ASSLLAGENIQY